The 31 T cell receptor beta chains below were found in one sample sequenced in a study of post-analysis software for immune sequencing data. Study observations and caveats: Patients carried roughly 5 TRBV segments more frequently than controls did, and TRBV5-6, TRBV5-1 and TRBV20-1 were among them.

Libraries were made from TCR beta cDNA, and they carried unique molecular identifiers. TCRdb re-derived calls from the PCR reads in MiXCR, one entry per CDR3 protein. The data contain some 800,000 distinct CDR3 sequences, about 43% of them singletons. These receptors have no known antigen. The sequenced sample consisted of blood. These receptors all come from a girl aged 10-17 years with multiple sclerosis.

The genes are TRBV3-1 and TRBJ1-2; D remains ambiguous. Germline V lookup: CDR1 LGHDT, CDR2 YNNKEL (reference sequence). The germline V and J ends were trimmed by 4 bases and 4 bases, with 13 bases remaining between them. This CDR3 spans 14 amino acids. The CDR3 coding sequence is TGTGCCAGCAGCCCCACCAAAAACAGCTATGGCTACACCTTC. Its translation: CASSPTKNSYGYTF.

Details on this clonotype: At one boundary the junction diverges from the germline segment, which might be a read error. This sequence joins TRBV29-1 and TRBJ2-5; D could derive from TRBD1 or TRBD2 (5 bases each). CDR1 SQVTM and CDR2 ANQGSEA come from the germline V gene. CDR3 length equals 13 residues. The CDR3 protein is CGVEGAGGETQYF. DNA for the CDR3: TGCGGCGTTGAAGGGGCGGGTGGAGAGACCCAGTACTTC.

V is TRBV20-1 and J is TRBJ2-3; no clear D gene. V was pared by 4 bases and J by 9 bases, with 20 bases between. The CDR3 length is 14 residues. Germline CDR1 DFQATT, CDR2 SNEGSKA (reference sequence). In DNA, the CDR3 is TGCAGTGCTATCCCTCGTTTCGCCGCGAGGACGCAGTATTTT. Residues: CSAIPRFAARTQYF.

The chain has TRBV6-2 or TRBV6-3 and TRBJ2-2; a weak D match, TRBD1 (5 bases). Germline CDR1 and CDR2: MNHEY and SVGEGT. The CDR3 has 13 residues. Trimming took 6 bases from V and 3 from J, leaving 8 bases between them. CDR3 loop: CASREGDTGELFF. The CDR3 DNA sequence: TGTGCCAGCAGAGAAGGGGACACCGGGGAGCTGTTTTTT.

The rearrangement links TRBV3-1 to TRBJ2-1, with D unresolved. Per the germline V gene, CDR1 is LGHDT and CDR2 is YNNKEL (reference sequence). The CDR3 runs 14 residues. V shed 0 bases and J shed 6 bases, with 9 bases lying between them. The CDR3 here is CASSQDGVVNEQFF. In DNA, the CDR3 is TGTGCCAGCAGCCAAGATGGCGTCGTCAATGAGCAGTTCTTC.

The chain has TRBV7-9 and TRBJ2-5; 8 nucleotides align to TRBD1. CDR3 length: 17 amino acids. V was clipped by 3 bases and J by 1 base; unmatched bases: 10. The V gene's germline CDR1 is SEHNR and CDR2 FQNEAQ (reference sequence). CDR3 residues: CASSFRRQGAIQETQYF. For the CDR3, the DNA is TGTGCCAGCAGCTTCCGCCGGCAGGGGGCCATCCAAGAGACCCAGTACTTC.

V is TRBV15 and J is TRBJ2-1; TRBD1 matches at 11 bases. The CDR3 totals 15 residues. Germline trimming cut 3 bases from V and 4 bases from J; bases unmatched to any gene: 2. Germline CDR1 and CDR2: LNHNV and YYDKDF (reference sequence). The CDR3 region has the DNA TGTGCCACCAGCAGGGGGGACAGGGGGTACAATGAGCAGTTCTTC. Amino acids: CATSRGDRGYNEQFF.

The CDR3 nucleotides read TGTGCCAGCAGCTTAGGGGTTTCAGATACGCAGTATTTT. Protein: CASSLGVSDTQYF. The gene calls are TRBV7-6 and TRBJ2-3; D is unclear. Trimming took off 1 base at V and 4 bases at J, with 6 bases between the two ends. The CDR3 runs 13 residues. Germline values: CDR1 SGHVS, CDR2 FNYEAQ.

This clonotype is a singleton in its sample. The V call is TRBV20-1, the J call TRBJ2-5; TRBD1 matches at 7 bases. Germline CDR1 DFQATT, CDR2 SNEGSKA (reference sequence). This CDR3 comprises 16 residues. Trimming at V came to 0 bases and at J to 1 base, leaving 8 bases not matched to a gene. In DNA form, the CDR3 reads TGCAGTGCTAGAGATTCGTTGGGGACAGCCCAAGAGACCCAGTACTTC. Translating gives CSARDSLGTAQETQYF.

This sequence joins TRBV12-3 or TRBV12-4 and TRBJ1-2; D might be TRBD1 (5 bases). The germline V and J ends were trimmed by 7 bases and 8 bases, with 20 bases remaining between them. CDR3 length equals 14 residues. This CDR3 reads CASNGKGTLYGYTF. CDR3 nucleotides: TGTGCCAGCAACGGGAAGGGGACTCTATACGGCTACACCTTC.

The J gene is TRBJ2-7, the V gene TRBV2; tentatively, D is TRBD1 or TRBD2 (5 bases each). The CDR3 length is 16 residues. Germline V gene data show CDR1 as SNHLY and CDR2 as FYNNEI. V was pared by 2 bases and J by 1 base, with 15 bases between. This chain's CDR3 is CASSEPVGTQSYEQYF. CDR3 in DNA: TGTGCCAGCAGTGAACCCGTCGGGACCCAATCCTACGAGCAGTACTTC.

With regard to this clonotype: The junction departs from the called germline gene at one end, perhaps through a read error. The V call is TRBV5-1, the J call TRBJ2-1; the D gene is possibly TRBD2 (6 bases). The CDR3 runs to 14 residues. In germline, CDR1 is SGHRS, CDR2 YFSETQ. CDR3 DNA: TGCGCCGGCAGCTTGGACTACCGCTACAATGAGCAGTTCTTC. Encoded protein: CAGSLDYRYNEQFF.

As DNA, the CDR3 is TGTGCCAGCAGTTCGACAGGGGATACGTACAATGAGCAGTTCTTC. Translating gives CASSSTGDTYNEQFF. The chain employs TRBV6-5 and TRBJ2-1, with TRBD1 identical over 8 bases. Germline-derived CDR1 and CDR2 are MNHEY and SVGAGI. The CDR3 totals 15 residues. V lost 4 bases and J lost 4; bases outside the gene matches: 6.

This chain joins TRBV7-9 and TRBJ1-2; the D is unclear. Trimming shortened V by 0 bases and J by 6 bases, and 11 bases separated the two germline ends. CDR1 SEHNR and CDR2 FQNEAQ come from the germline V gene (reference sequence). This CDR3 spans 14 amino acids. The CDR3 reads CASSLAPGTHGYTF. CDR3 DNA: TGTGCCAGCAGCTTAGCCCCGGGAACGCATGGCTACACCTTC.

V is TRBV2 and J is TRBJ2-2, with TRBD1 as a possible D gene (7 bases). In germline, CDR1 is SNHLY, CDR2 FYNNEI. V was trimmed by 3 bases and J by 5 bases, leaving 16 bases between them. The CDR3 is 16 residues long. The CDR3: CASSDSRDSVTGELFF. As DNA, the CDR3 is TGTGCCAGCAGTGACTCGCGGGACAGCGTTACCGGGGAGCTGTTTTTT.

In nucleotides, the CDR3 is TGTGCCAGCAGCGCCAGCGGGAGCTATGAGCAGTTCTTC. Translated: CASSASGSYEQFF. This chain links TRBV7-3 with TRBJ2-1, with 8 bases fitting TRBD2. The CDR3 sequence is 13 residues long. The V and J ends lost 5 bases and 8 bases, in that order; junction bases with no gene match: 5. The germline V gene has CDR1 SGHTA and CDR2 FQGTGA.

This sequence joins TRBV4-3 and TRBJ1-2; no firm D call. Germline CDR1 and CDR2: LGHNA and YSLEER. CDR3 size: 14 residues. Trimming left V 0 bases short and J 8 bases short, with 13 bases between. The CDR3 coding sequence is TGCGCCAGCAGCCAAGATTGGGCCCTCGGGGGCTACACCTTC. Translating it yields CASSQDWALGGYTF.

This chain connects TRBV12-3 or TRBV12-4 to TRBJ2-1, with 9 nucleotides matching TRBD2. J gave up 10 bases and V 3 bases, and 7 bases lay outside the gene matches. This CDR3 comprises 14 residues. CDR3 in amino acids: CASSLGLAPREQFF. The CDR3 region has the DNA TGTGCCAGCAGTTTGGGACTAGCTCCCCGGGAGCAGTTCTTC.

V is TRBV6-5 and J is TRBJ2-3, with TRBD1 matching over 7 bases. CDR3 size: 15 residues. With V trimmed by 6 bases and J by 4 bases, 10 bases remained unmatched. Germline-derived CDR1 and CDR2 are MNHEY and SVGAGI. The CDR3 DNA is TGTGCCAGCAGCTACGACAGGGCGGGCGCAGATACGCAGTATTTT. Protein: CASSYDRAGADTQYF.

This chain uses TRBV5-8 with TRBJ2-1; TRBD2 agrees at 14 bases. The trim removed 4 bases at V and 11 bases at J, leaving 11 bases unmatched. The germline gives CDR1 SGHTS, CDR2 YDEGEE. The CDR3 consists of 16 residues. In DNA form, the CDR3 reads TGTGCCAGCAGCCCGAGAGGGACTAGCGGGAGTAGGCAGCAGTTCTTC. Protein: CASSPRGTSGSRQQFF.

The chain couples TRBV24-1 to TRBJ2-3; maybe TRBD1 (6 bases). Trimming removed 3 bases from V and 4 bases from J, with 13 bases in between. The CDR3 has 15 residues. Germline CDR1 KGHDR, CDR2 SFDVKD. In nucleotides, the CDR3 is TGTGCCACCAGTGATAGGGCAGGGGAAGCAGATACGCAGTATTTT. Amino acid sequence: CATSDRAGEADTQYF.

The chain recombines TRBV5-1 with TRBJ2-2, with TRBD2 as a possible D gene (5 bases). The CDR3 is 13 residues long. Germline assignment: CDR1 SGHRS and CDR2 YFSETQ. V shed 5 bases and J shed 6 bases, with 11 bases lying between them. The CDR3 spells CASRDSEAGELFF. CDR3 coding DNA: TGCGCCAGCAGGGACTCCGAGGCCGGGGAGCTGTTTTTT.

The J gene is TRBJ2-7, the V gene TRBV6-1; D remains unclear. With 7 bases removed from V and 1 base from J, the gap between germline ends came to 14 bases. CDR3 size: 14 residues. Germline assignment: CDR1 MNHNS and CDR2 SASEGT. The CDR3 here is CASMPWAASYEQYF. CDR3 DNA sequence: TGTGCCAGCATGCCTTGGGCAGCTTCCTACGAGCAGTACTTC.

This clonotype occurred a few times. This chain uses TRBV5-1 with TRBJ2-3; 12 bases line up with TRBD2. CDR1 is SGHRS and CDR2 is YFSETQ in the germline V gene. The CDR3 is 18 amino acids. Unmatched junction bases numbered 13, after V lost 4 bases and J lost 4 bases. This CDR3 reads CASSEISRLAGVSDTQYF. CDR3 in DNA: TGCGCCAGCAGCGAGATCTCTAGACTAGCGGGAGTTTCAGATACGCAGTATTTT.

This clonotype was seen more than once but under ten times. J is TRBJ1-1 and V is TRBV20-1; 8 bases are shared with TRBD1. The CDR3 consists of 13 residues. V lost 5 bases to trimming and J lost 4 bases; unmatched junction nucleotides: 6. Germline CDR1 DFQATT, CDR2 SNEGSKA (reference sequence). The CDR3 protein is CSARTGGGTEAFF. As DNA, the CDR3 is TGCAGTGCTCGCACAGGGGGTGGCACTGAAGCTTTCTTT.

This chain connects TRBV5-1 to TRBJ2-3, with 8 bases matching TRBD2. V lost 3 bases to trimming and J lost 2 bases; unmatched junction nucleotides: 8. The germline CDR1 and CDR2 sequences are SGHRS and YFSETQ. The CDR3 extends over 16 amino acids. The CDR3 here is CASSSGTSGYTDTQYF. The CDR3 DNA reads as TGCGCCAGCAGCTCGGGGACTAGTGGGTACACAGATACGCAGTATTTT.

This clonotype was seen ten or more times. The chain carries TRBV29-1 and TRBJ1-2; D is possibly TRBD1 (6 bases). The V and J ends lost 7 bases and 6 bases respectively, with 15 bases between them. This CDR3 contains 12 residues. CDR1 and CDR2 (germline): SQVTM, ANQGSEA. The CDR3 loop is CSGKGTRDGYTF. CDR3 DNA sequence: TGCAGCGGTAAAGGGACACGCGATGGCTACACCTTC.

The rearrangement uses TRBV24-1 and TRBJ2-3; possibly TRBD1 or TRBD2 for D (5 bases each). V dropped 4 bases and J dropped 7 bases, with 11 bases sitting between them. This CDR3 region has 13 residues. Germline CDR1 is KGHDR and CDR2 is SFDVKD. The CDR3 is CATSEERGYTQYF. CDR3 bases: TGTGCCACCAGTGAAGAGAGGGGTTATACGCAGTATTTT.

The CDR3 loop is CASTLGRNNQPQHF. CDR3 coding DNA: TGTGCCAGCACCCTGGGACGGAACAATCAGCCCCAGCATTTT. The chain uses TRBV12-3 or TRBV12-4 and TRBJ1-5; maybe TRBD1 (5 bases). CDR3 size: 14 residues. Trimming stripped 7 bases from V and 3 bases from J, with 13 bases between.

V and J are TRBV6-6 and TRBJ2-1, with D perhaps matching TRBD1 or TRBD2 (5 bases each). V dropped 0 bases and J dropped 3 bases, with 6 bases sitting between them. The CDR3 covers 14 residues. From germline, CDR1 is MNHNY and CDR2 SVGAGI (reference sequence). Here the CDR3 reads CASSYSGGYNEQFF. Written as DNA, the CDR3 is TGTGCCAGCAGTTACTCTGGGGGCTACAATGAGCAGTTCTTC.

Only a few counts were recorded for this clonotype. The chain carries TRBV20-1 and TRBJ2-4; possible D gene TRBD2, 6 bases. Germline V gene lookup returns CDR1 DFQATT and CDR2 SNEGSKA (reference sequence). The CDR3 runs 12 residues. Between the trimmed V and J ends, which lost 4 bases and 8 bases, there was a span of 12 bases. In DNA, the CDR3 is TGCAGTGCTAATGGGGGGTCGGACATTCAGTACTTC. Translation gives CSANGGSDIQYF.